This TCR beta chain derives from a study of OX40 agonist ivuxolimab in advanced cancers. As for the study in general: At doses from 0.01 to 10 mg/kg, patients were given intravenous ivuxolimab every 2 weeks. The eligibility criteria allowed prior anti-PD-1, anti-PD-L1 or anti-CTLA-4 therapy, and approximately 42% had some. The dose-escalation cohort was about 83% male, with a mean age of approximately 61 years, ranging about 23 to 79.

With respect to this clone: The antigen is unknown.

The CDR3 has 15 amino acids. With 5 bases removed from V and 5 bases from J, the gap between germline ends came to 19 bases. Germline assignment: CDR1 MNHNY and CDR2 SVGAGI (reference sequence). The table came from immunoSEQ multiplex PCR; TCRdb's copy has only in-frame clones and leaves some out. This sample has about 7,700 clones, with approximately 79% found just once. Study-wide results and caveats: There was clonal expansion of CD4+ and CD8+ blood T cells by week 6 at 0.1 to 3.0 mg/kg.

This TCR derives from an adult with an advanced solid tumor such as melanoma, head and neck, liver or kidney cancer. This rearrangement joins TRBV6-6 to TRBJ2-7; either TRBD1 or TRBD2 may fit D (5 bases each). The specimen comprised CD4+ or CD8+ T cells sorted from blood, sampled in a trial of the OX40 agonist ivuxolimab. CDR3 sequence reads: CASSVLSGTGDEQYF. CDR3 DNA sequence: TGTGCCAGCAGTGTCCTCTCCGGGACCGGGGACGAGCAGTACTTC.